The 28 T cell receptor beta chains presented below share a single source sample, sequenced in a study of cytomegalovirus exposure and HLA in healthy donors. The data were produced by immunoSEQ multiplex PCR, yet TCRdb's version contains in-frame clones alone and is incomplete. Found here are 250,000 to 350,000 clones, roughly 89% of them singletons; the top ten hold around 0.8%. Material for sequencing was PBMCs. The receptors were sampled from a young woman in good health and CMV-seronegative.

CDR3 DNA sequence: TGTGCCAGCAGCTTACGGGGATCAGATACGCAGTATTTT. Protein sequence: CASSLRGSDTQYF. This sequence joins TRBV7-3 and TRBJ2-3; the D gene is possibly TRBD2 (5 bases). CDR1 and CDR2 (germline): SGHTA, FQGTGA. V was clipped by 2 bases and J by 4 bases, with 7 bases between them. CDR3 length: 13 amino acids. The whole variable domain, remainder taken from reference TRBV7-3 and TRBJ2-3, is GAGVSQTPSNKVTEKGKYVELRCDPISGHTALYWYRQSLGQGPEFLIYFQGTGAADDSGLPNDRFFAVRPEGSVSTLKIQRTERGDSAVYLCASSLRGSDTQYFGPGTRLTVL.

The V gene is TRBV19, the J gene TRBJ2-6; TRBD1 agrees at 9 bases. Germline V CDR1 and CDR2: LNHDA, SQIVND (reference sequence). J lost 4 bases, V lost 8 bases, and 6 bases had no gene match. There are 15 residues in the CDR3. The CDR3 loop reads CASATQGAGANVLTF. CDR3 nucleotide sequence: TGTGCCAGTGCAACACAGGGGGCCGGGGCCAACGTCCTGACTTTC.

This clone occurred many times. The chain uses TRBV18 and TRBJ2-2, with 8 bases fitting TRBD2. The CDR3 length is 15 residues. Germline-derived CDR1 and CDR2 are KGHSH and LQKENI. V lost 0 bases and J lost 5; bases outside the gene matches: 2. The CDR3 sequence: CASSPPAGATGELFF. Here the CDR3 DNA reads TGTGCCAGCTCACCACCAGCGGGAGCAACCGGGGAGCTGTTTTTT.

V is TRBV5-1 and J is TRBJ1-4; D is unclear. The length of the CDR3 is 14 residues. Germline V gene data show CDR1 as SGHRS and CDR2 as YFSETQ. V gave up 3 bases and J gave up 10 bases, with 16 bases separating them. The CDR3 protein is CASSSDKDGGKLFF. Here the CDR3 DNA reads TGCGCCAGCAGCTCCGACAAAGACGGAGGAAAACTGTTTTTT.

Here the CDR3 reads CASSTRDRANEKLFF. CDR3 in DNA: TGTGCCAGCAGCACCAGGGACAGAGCTAATGAAAAACTGTTTTTT. The rearrangement joins TRBV6-1 to TRBJ1-4, with 7 nucleotides matching TRBD1. Germline loops: CDR1 MNHNS, CDR2 SASEGT. The CDR3 contains 15 residues. V shed 6 bases, J shed 3 bases, and the junction held 7 bases outside the gene matches.

The rearrangement joins TRBV7-9 to TRBJ2-7; D not resolved. Trimming took 4 bases from V and 0 from J, leaving 16 bases between them. Germline V gene data show CDR1 as SEHNR and CDR2 as FQNEAQ (reference sequence). The CDR3 covers 16 residues. CDR3 in amino acids: CASSSPVAATSYEQYF. CDR3 sequence (DNA): TGTGCCAGCAGCTCCCCGGTAGCCGCAACCTCCTACGAGCAGTACTTC.

This clone was found a few times. This chain links TRBV6-5 with TRBJ2-7; D is perhaps TRBD2 (7 bases). CDR3 length: 13 residues. The germline gives CDR1 MNHEY, CDR2 SVGAGI. With 6 bases removed from V and 2 bases from J, the gap between germline ends came to 11 bases. CDR3 residues: CASRRGGPYEQYF. The CDR3 bases are TGTGCCAGCAGGAGGGGGGGCCCCTACGAGCAGTACTTC.

This clone occurred a few times. The rearrangement joins TRBV28 to TRBJ1-5; D is uncertain. CDR3 size: 15 residues. Deletions cut 1 base from V and 5 bases from J, with 12 bases between. Germline CDR1 and CDR2: MDHEN and SYDVKM. The CDR3 protein is CASSLYLGRDQPQHF. CDR3 coding DNA: TGTGCCAGCAGTTTATATCTCGGGAGGGATCAGCCCCAGCATTTT.

The chain joins TRBV27 to TRBJ2-1, with 14 bases lining up with TRBD2. Germline loops: CDR1 MNHEY, CDR2 SMNVEV (reference sequence). V lost 3 bases to trimming and J lost 15 bases; unmatched junction nucleotides: 4. CDR3 length: 13 residues. The CDR3 bases are TGTGCCAGCAGTTTTGGGACTAGCGGGAGTTGGTTCTTC. Translating it yields CASSFGTSGSWFF.

This clone was recorded only once. The CDR3 here is CASSLDPGSGYTF. The CDR3, as DNA: TGTGCCAGCAGCTTAGATCCAGGTTCTGGCTACACCTTC. The chain links TRBV7-9 to TRBJ1-2; D remains ambiguous. CDR1 is SEHNR and CDR2 is FQNEAQ in the germline V gene (reference sequence). This CDR3 has 13 residues. Trimming removed 1 base from V and 7 bases from J, with 10 bases in between.

This chain uses TRBV7-3 with TRBJ1-1; D is undetermined. Trimming shortened V by 5 bases and J by 1 base, and 14 bases separated the two germline ends. The CDR3 is made up of 15 amino acids. Germline lookup yields CDR1 SGHTA and CDR2 FQGTGA. CDR3 nucleotides: TGTGCCAGCAGCCGGGGAGAGTTGGAGAACACTGAAGCTTTCTTT. Its translation: CASSRGELENTEAFF. The full variable domain, completed using reference TRBV7-3 and TRBJ1-1, is GAGVSQTPSNKVTEKGKYVELRCDPISGHTALYWYRQSLGQGPEFLIYFQGTGAADDSGLPNDRFFAVRPEGSVSTLKIQRTERGDSAVYLCASSRGELENTEAFFGQGTRLTVV.

V usage is TRBV5-1 and J usage is TRBJ2-7; 9 bases map to TRBD1. V was clipped by 5 bases and J by 2 bases; unmatched bases: 11. This CDR3 spans 16 amino acids. CDR1 is SGHRS and CDR2 is YFSETQ in the germline V gene. The DNA for the CDR3 is TGCGCCAGCAGTTTCTCATCCGGGACAGGGACCTACGAGCAGTACTTC. Its translation: CASSFSSGTGTYEQYF.

This chain links TRBV4-1 with TRBJ2-7; 9 bases are a match to TRBD2. V trimming: 3 bases; J trimming: 4 bases; junction bases outside the gene matches: 13. Germline CDR1 MGHRA, CDR2 YSYEKL. The CDR3 has 17 amino acids. The CDR3 is CASSHSGGGRAVYEQYF. The CDR3 DNA is TGCGCCAGCAGCCACAGTGGCGGCGGGAGGGCGGTATACGAGCAGTACTTC.

CDR3 coding DNA: TGTGCCAGCAGTTTATTTGGACAGGGGTACAATCAGCCCCAGCATTTT. Translation: CASSLFGQGYNQPQHF. The chain couples TRBV28 to TRBJ1-5; 9 bases line up with TRBD1. V was clipped by 1 base and J by 3 bases; unmatched bases: 4. The CDR3 is made up of 16 amino acids. Looked up from germline, CDR1 is MDHEN and CDR2 is SYDVKM.

J is TRBJ2-7 and V is TRBV4-1, with TRBD2 matching 10 bases. The CDR3 runs 13 residues. V dropped 7 bases and J dropped 8; count of bases not matched to a gene: 8. Germline V gene data show CDR1 as MGHRA and CDR2 as YSYEKL. The CDR3 loop reads CASMGLAGVQQYF. For the CDR3, the DNA is TGCGCCAGCATGGGGCTAGCGGGAGTGCAGCAGTACTTC.

The J gene is TRBJ2-2, the V gene TRBV7-9; 8 nucleotides match TRBD1. The CDR3 spans 15 residues. In germline, CDR1 is SEHNR, CDR2 FQNEAQ (reference sequence). V lost 5 bases, J lost 4 bases, and 6 bases stayed unmatched. The CDR3 loop is CASSATGAVTGELFF. The CDR3 coding sequence is TGTGCCAGCAGCGCGACAGGGGCCGTCACCGGGGAGCTGTTTTTT.

This clone was counted only a few times. V and J are TRBV10-3 and TRBJ1-1; 7 bases are shared with TRBD1. Germline V CDR1 and CDR2: ENHRY, SYGVKD. CDR3 size: 13 residues. V lost 10 bases to trimming and J lost 5 bases; unmatched junction nucleotides: 10. The CDR3 sequence: CATNFRGETEAFF. The DNA of the CDR3 is TGTGCCACCAATTTCAGGGGGGAGACTGAAGCTTTCTTT.

This chain joins TRBV12-5 and TRBJ2-7, with a possible D match to TRBD2 (6 bases). Per germline, CDR1 LGHNT and CDR2 FRNRAP. The ends were cut back, 6 bases at V and 6 bases at J, with 15 bases in the middle. CDR3 length equals 13 residues. This CDR3 is CASGREGRGEQYF. The CDR3 bases are TGTGCTAGTGGCCGAGAGGGGCGGGGCGAGCAGTACTTC.

The V gene is TRBV29-1, the J gene TRBJ2-1; TRBD1 is a possible D gene (6 bases). CDR1 and CDR2 (germline): SQVTM, ANQGSEA. This CDR3 spans 16 amino acids. The germline V and J ends were trimmed by 0 bases and 9 bases, with 21 bases remaining between them. CDR3 sequence reads: CSVEDPNRQVYREQFF. The DNA for the CDR3 is TGCAGCGTTGAAGATCCAAACCGACAGGTTTATCGTGAGCAGTTCTTC.

The genes are TRBV15 and TRBJ1-2; no clear D. The germline V gene has CDR1 LNHNV and CDR2 YYDKDF (reference sequence). The CDR3 totals 16 residues. V shed 0 bases and J shed 6 bases, with 17 bases lying between them. The CDR3 protein is CATSRDREGGGHGYTF. The CDR3 nucleotides read TGTGCCACCAGCAGAGATAGGGAAGGTGGAGGTCATGGCTACACCTTC.

This sequence joins TRBV15 and TRBJ2-1; 7 bases are a match to TRBD2. The length of the CDR3 is 15 residues. With 1 base clipped from V and 3 bases from J, the junction kept 3 bases outside the gene matches. CDR1 LNHNV and CDR2 YYDKDF come from the germline V gene (reference sequence). The CDR3 DNA reads TGTGCCACCAGCAGAGGGGGAGGGAACTACAATGAGCAGTTCTTC. The encoded protein is CATSRGGGNYNEQFF.

This clone was detected once. This rearrangement joins TRBV28 to TRBJ2-1; no clear D. Germline lookup yields CDR1 MDHEN and CDR2 SYDVKM. The CDR3 length is 12 residues. V lost 5 bases and J lost 9, with 11 bases in between. The CDR3 nucleotides are TGTGCCAGCAGTGCACATAGCTTTGAGCAGTTCTTC. It specifies CASSAHSFEQFF.

The chain employs TRBV27 and TRBJ2-7; TRBD2 matches at 8 bases. CDR3 length: 14 amino acids. With V trimmed by 6 bases and J by 1 base, 5 bases remained unmatched. Germline CDR1 and CDR2: MNHEY and SMNVEV (reference sequence). The CDR3 DNA reads TGTGCCAGCAGCCGGGGGGGGGTTTCCTACGAGCAGTACTTC. This sequence encodes CASSRGGVSYEQYF.

V usage is TRBV13 and J usage is TRBJ2-2, with TRBD2 matching over 15 bases. The V gene end was trimmed by 4 bases and the J gene end by 5 bases; junction bases not matched to a gene: 5. The CDR3 length is 17 residues. The germline gives CDR1 PRHDT, CDR2 FYEKMQ (reference sequence). Here the CDR3 reads CASSSRTSGRETGELFF. In nucleotides, the CDR3 is TGTGCCAGCAGCTCCCGGACTAGCGGGAGGGAGACCGGGGAGCTGTTTTTT.

This chain uses TRBV7-2 with TRBJ2-4, with D maybe TRBD1 (6 bases). The germline V gene encodes CDR1 SGHTA and CDR2 FQGNSA. V was shortened by 4 bases and J by 0 bases, with 19 bases between the two germline ends. This CDR3 is built from 18 residues. The chain's CDR3 is CASSYNPSGTPAKNIQYF. The DNA of the CDR3 is TGTGCCAGCAGCTACAACCCCTCCGGGACACCAGCCAAAAACATTCAGTACTTC. Filled out from reference TRBV7-2 and TRBJ2-4, the complete variable domain reads GAGVSQSPSNKVTEKGKDVELRCDPISGHTALYWYRQSLGQGLEFLIYFQGNSAPDKSGLPSDRFSAERTGGSVSTLTIQRTQQEDSAVYLCASSYNPSGTPAKNIQYFGAGTRLSVL.

The count of this clone is one. The chain uses TRBV5-1 and TRBJ1-2; no clear D. The CDR3 is made up of 14 amino acids. Germline V gene lookup returns CDR1 SGHRS and CDR2 YFSETQ. V was clipped by 0 bases and J by 8 bases, with 14 bases between them. The CDR3 region has the DNA TGCGCCAGCAGCTTGGGCCTGTCGGGAGGGGGCTACACCTTC. This gives the protein CASSLGLSGGGYTF.

This clone was counted ten times or more. The junction departs from the called germline gene at one end, perhaps through a read error. The chain combines TRBV7-2 with TRBJ2-2; a possible D gene is TRBD1 (5 bases). CDR3 length: 15 residues. Looked up from germline, CDR1 is SGHTA and CDR2 is FQGNSA. For the CDR3, the DNA is TGTGCCAGCAGATTAGGACACTCGAACACCGGGGAGCTGTTTTTT. Protein: CASRLGHSNTGELFF.

The chain employs TRBV20-1 and TRBJ1-4; D may be TRBD1 (5 bases). Deletions cut 3 bases from V and 15 bases from J, with 14 bases between. Germline CDR1 reads DFQATT; CDR2 reads SNEGSKA (reference sequence). The CDR3 length is 11 residues. CDR3 protein: CSASGGSGVFF. CDR3 coding DNA: TGCAGTGCTAGCGGTGGGTCGGGGGTGTTTTTT.